This T cell receptor (beta chain) was sequenced during a study of T cell repertoires in cytomegalovirus infection. Study background: Recently identified HLA-C-restricted CMV epitopes were among the peptides used. Matching HLA type, along with CMV infection, was indicated by public TCR beta signatures.

TCRdb re-called the reads with MiXCR, one entry per CDR3 protein. This sample has 650,000 to 900,000 distinct CDR3 sequences; approximately 32% occur once, and the top ten carry over 10%. For this clonotype: Its antigen is as yet unknown.

Germline CDR1 is MNHEY and CDR2 is SVGEGT. CDR3 length equals 15 residues. V was clipped by 6 bases and J by 3 bases; unmatched bases: 8. The receptor comes from a human donor in good health (CMV status not recorded). Some clones in this sample may be carry-over from other donors' samples. The sequences come from cultured CD8+ T cells from PBMCs, collected from culture after CMV antigen stimulation. This chain uses TRBV6-2 or TRBV6-3 with TRBJ2-3, with 8 bases fitting TRBD1. DNA for the CDR3: TGTGCCAGCAGACCGACCGGACAGGGAACAGATACGCAGTATTTT. It specifies CASRPTGQGTDTQYF.